This record concerns one TCR beta chain sequence. Its target is unknown. Researchers ran the PCR with 60 Vbeta and 13 Jbeta primers. Clones were read by immunoSEQ multiplex PCR, and TCRdb kept only the in-frame ones, dropping some. Found here are about 120,000 clones, roughly 9% of them singletons; the top ten hold approximately 6%. Despite likely unrecorded immune exposures, the donors were nominally healthy at the time of sampling. The data were obtained in a study of cytomegalovirus exposure and HLA in healthy donors. Study results and caveats: Available immune exposure information was restricted to CMV serostatus only. In a later analysis, specific HLA alleles were associated with approximately 16,000 TCR beta sequences at a 0.05 false discovery rate. The study listed 150 to 200 cytomegalovirus-associated TCR beta chains.

The V segment lost 0 bases and the J segment 4 bases; nucleotides outside the gene matches: 3. Germline CDR1 reads SGHDT; CDR2 reads YYEEEE. The CDR3 has 14 amino acids. This rearrangement joins TRBV5-6 to TRBJ2-7; 8 bases align to TRBD2. The sample comprised PBMCs. The sequence came from a woman aged 40-49 years in good health and CMV-seropositive. DNA of the CDR3: TGTGCCAGCAGCTTGGCCCCTAGCGGGTACGAGCAGTACTTC. Protein: CASSLAPSGYEQYF.